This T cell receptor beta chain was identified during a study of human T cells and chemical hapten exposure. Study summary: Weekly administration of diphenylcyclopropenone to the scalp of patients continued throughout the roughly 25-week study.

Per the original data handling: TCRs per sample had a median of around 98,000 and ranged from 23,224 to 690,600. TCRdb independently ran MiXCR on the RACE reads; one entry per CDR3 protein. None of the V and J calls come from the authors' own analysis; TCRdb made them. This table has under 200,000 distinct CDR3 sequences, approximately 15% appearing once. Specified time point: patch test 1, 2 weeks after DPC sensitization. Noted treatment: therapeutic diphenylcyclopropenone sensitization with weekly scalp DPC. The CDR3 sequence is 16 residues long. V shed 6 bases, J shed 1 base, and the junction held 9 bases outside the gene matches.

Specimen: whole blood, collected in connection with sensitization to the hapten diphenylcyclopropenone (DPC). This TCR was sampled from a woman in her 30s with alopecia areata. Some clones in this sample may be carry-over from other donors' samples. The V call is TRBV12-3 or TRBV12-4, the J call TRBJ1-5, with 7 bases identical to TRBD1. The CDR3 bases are TGTGCCAGCAGCCTTTCCAGGGGGATAAGCAATCAGCCCCAGCATTTT. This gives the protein CASSLSRGISNQPQHF.